This T cell receptor beta chain was sequenced during a study of T cells in women clearing cervical HPV infection. The assay was immunoSEQ multiplex PCR, and TCRdb's table has in-frame clones only and misses some. The table lists 30,000 to 35,000 clones. Concerning this clone: Read data end 3 residues before the CDR3 end; the end is taken from the germline J gene.

The length of the CDR3 is 14 residues. Germline assignment: CDR1 MDHEN and CDR2 SYDVKM. The J segment lost 1 base and the V segment lost 7 bases, leaving 5 bases of the junction unmatched. The source of this sequence is a woman aged 18-69 years with a cervical HPV16 infection that either progressed to CIN3+ or cleared (not recorded which). This chain links TRBV28 with TRBJ2-7; TRBD1 aligns across 9 bases. The sequenced material came from blood buffy coat. The CDR3 bases that were read are TGTGCCAGCATGGGACAGGGAACTTCCTACGAG. It encodes CASMGQGTSYE. The full CDR3 protein is CASMGQGTSYEQYF.